Below, 29 T cell receptor beta chains from the same sample are listed, as sequenced in a study of T-cell reconstitution after alpha-beta-depleted transplantation in children. Unique molecular identifiers were incorporated when the TCRbeta library was constructed. TCRdb analysed the PCR reads with MiXCR anew, one entry per CDR3 protein. Of hundreds of thousands of distinct CDR3 sequences in the sample, around 15% are singletons; the top ten hold about 41%. This material consisted of PBMCs, mostly from graft donor cells, taken 360 days after TCRalphabeta/CD19-depleted stem cell transplant. Receptor source: a male patient aged 2-15 years who had a stem cell transplant for acute lymphoblastic leukemia, so the T cells may come from the graft donor.

This clonotype has only a few counts. V usage is TRBV6-2 or TRBV6-3 and J usage is TRBJ2-5; TRBD2 is a possible D gene (6 bases). Per the germline V gene, CDR1 is MNHEY and CDR2 is SVGEGT. This CDR3 has 15 amino acids. Trimming took off 6 bases at V and 3 bases at J, with 17 bases between the two ends. CDR3 bases: TGTGCCAGCAGCGGACCTAACTTAGCGGAAGAGACCCAGTACTTC. It encodes CASSGPNLAEETQYF.

The V gene is TRBV6-2 or TRBV6-3, the J gene TRBJ2-5, with D hard to call. The CDR3 has 15 amino acids. V was trimmed by 5 bases and J by 0 bases, leaving 13 bases between them. Germline CDR1 reads MNHEY; CDR2 reads SVGEGT. The CDR3 region is CASSTRLTYQETQYF. The CDR3 nucleotides read TGTGCCAGCAGTACAAGACTCACCTACCAAGAGACCCAGTACTTC.

The genes are TRBV9 and TRBJ2-1, with 8 bases matching TRBD2. CDR3 length equals 17 residues. V dropped 4 bases and J dropped 4; count of bases not matched to a gene: 13. Per the germline V gene, CDR1 is SGDLS and CDR2 is YYNGEE. The DNA for the CDR3 is TGTGCCAGCAGCCTCGGGGGGGGCGGGGAGTTATACAATGAGCAGTTCTTC. Amino acid sequence: CASSLGGGGELYNEQFF.

This clonotype was counted a few times. The chain combines TRBV29-1 with TRBJ2-2; 12 nucleotides line up with TRBD2. From germline, CDR1 is SQVTM and CDR2 ANQGSEA. Trimming removed 7 bases from V and 4 bases from J; junction bases left unmatched: 7. The CDR3 spans 15 residues. The chain's CDR3 is CSARGLAGSTGELFF. CDR3 DNA sequence: TGCAGCGCAAGAGGACTAGCGGGATCCACCGGGGAGCTGTTTTTT.

This clonotype was counted many times. The rearrangement joins TRBV10-3 to TRBJ2-1; D remains ambiguous. V was pared by 0 bases and J by 11 bases, with 11 bases between. The CDR3 consists of 13 residues. Germline CDR1 and CDR2: ENHRY and SYGVKD. CDR3 amino acids: CAISESTHVQQFF. The CDR3, as DNA: TGTGCCATCAGTGAGTCGACCCACGTTCAGCAGTTCTTC.

The chain uses TRBV5-1 and TRBJ2-1, with D perhaps matching TRBD2 (6 bases). Germline V gives CDR1 SGHRS, CDR2 YFSETQ. V lost 7 bases and J 6 bases, leaving 17 bases between the germline ends. The CDR3 consists of 14 residues. The CDR3 nucleotides read TGCGCCAGCGGTTTGTCTAGCGTAGTCAATGAGCAGTTCTTC. The encoded protein is CASGLSSVVNEQFF.

This clonotype occurred many times. The chain is built from TRBV4-2 and TRBJ1-5; 7 bases agree with TRBD1. The CDR3 length is 19 residues. V was pared by 0 bases and J by 6 bases, with 17 bases of the junction left unmatched. Germline assignment: CDR1 LGHNA and CDR2 YNFKEQ. The CDR3 here is CASSQDWGGVDRVAQPQHF. The CDR3 nucleotides read TGTGCCAGCAGCCAAGATTGGGGCGGGGTCGACAGGGTTGCTCAGCCCCAGCATTTT.

This clonotype was detected a few times. The CDR3 DNA reads as TGCAGCGTTGTAGTCCGGGGCTACGAGCAGTACTTC. Protein: CSVVVRGYEQYF. The gene calls are TRBV29-1 and TRBJ2-7; perhaps TRBD2 as D (5 bases). V lost 4 bases and J lost 3, with 10 bases in between. Germline lookup yields CDR1 SQVTM and CDR2 ANQGSEA. The CDR3 has 12 residues.

The chain employs TRBV2 and TRBJ2-7; D not resolved. This CDR3 has 15 amino acids. V lost 2 bases and J lost 6, with 17 bases in between. Germline V lookup: CDR1 SNHLY, CDR2 FYNNEI. CDR3 nucleotides: TGTGCCAGCAGTGAATGGGGAATTGGCCCAAGCGAGCAGTACTTC. Encoded protein: CASSEWGIGPSEQYF.

This clonotype has just a few counts. This rearrangement joins TRBV27 to TRBJ1-1; D not resolved. This CDR3 is built from 13 residues. Germline-derived CDR1 and CDR2 are MNHEY and SMNVEV (reference sequence). V dropped 2 bases and J dropped 3 bases, with 7 bases sitting between them. The CDR3 coding sequence is TGTGCCAGCAGTTTAATAGCCTACACTGAAGCTTTCTTT. Residues: CASSLIAYTEAFF.

The V and J genes are TRBV12-3 or TRBV12-4 and TRBJ1-5; 7 bases are shared with TRBD1. CDR3 length equals 14 residues. After removal of 3 bases from V and 7 bases from J, the junction contained 6 bases not matched to a gene. The CDR3 spells CASSFGRGWQPQHF. The DNA of the CDR3 is TGTGCCAGCAGTTTCGGCAGGGGGTGGCAGCCCCAGCATTTT.

Here the CDR3 DNA reads TGTGCCTGGAATCCCGTAGCGGGGGGCTACAATGAGCAGTTCTTC. This sequence encodes CAWNPVAGGYNEQFF. The rearrangement joins TRBV30 to TRBJ2-1, with 10 bases lining up with TRBD2. The CDR3 runs to 15 residues. V lost 4 bases to trimming and J lost 3 bases; unmatched junction nucleotides: 6. The germline V gene has CDR1 GTSNPN and CDR2 SVGIG (reference sequence).

There are many counts of this clonotype. V and J are TRBV5-5 and TRBJ2-3; no definite D call. Trimming removed 0 bases at V and 4 bases at J, with 9 bases between. The CDR3 has 14 residues. CDR1 and CDR2 from the germline V gene are SGHKS and YYEKEE (reference sequence). CDR3 in DNA: TGTGCCAGCAGCTTGGCGGTGGGGTCAGATACGCAGTATTTT. Translated, it gives CASSLAVGSDTQYF.

This clonotype was detected a few times. V gene TRBV20-1 combines with J gene TRBJ2-7; 7 bases map to TRBD1. CDR3 length: 13 amino acids. Germline loops: CDR1 DFQATT, CDR2 SNEGSKA (reference sequence). Losses at the gene ends were 2 bases for V and 2 bases for J; bases not matched to a gene: 3. In nucleotides, the CDR3 is TGCAGTGCTAGAAAAGGGACAGCCTACGAGCAGTACTTC. Encoded protein: CSARKGTAYEQYF.

The chain has TRBV29-1 and TRBJ1-1, with D unresolved. Germline V CDR1 and CDR2: SQVTM, ANQGSEA. This CDR3 contains 13 residues. Trimming removed 6 bases from V and 5 bases from J, with 16 bases in between. CDR3 nucleotides: TGCAGCGTCGATTTCGGAGTACGTACTGAAGCTTTCTTT. It translates to CSVDFGVRTEAFF.

This clonotype was seen ten or more times. This rearrangement joins TRBV12-3 or TRBV12-4 to TRBJ1-1; D uncertain. Trimming left V 2 bases short and J 5 bases short, with 9 bases between. The CDR3 consists of 13 residues. In DNA, the CDR3 is TGTGCCAGCAGTTTATATCGAGGGACTGAAGCTTTCTTT. This translates into CASSLYRGTEAFF.

This clonotype showed up just a few times. The J gene is TRBJ2-3, the V gene TRBV2; TRBD2 aligns across 14 bases. The V gene end was trimmed by 3 bases and the J gene end by 6 bases; junction bases not matched to a gene: 8. The CDR3 extends over 17 amino acids. CDR1 is SNHLY and CDR2 is FYNNEI in the germline V gene. CDR3 coding DNA: TGTGCCAGCAGTGAGCGGGGACTAGCGGGAGCGGAGGATACGCAGTATTTT. Translation gives CASSERGLAGAEDTQYF. Drawing the rest from reference TRBV2 and TRBJ2-3, the complete variable domain is EPEVTQTPSHQVTQMGQEVILRCVPISNHLYFYWYRQILGQKVEFLVSFYNNEISEKSEIFDDQFSVERPDGSNFTLKIRSTKLEDSAMYFCASSERGLAGAEDTQYFGPGTRLTVL.

V gene TRBV28 combines with J gene TRBJ2-4; TRBD1 is a possible D gene (5 bases). Germline CDR1 is MDHEN and CDR2 is SYDVKM. The CDR3 sequence is 14 residues long. The germline V and J ends were trimmed by 5 bases and 5 bases, with 13 bases remaining between them. CDR3 sequence reads: CASSPPDNQNIQYF. In DNA form, the CDR3 reads TGTGCCAGCAGTCCCCCGGACAACCAAAACATTCAGTACTTC.

The chain links TRBV9 to TRBJ2-5; D might be TRBD2 (6 bases). CDR1 SGDLS and CDR2 YYNGEE come from the germline V gene. V shed 1 base and J shed 4 bases, with 14 bases lying between them. The CDR3 has 15 residues. The DNA for the CDR3 is TGTGCCAGCAGCGTATTTGCGGGATATGGAGAGACCCAGTACTTC. This codes for CASSVFAGYGETQYF. The variable domain in full, with the rest retrieved from reference TRBV9 and TRBJ2-5, is DSGVTQTPKHLITATGQRVTLRCSPRSGDLSVYWYQQSLDQGLQFLIQYYNGEERAKGNILERFSAQQFPDLHSELNLSSLELGDSALYFCASSVFAGYGETQYFGPGTRLLVL.

The rearrangement links TRBV14 to TRBJ2-1, with 9 bases that match TRBD1. This CDR3 contains 18 residues. The germline CDR1 and CDR2 sequences are SGHDN and FVKESK. Trimming at V came to 0 bases and at J to 5 bases, leaving 11 bases not matched to a gene. The CDR3 protein is CASSQDPGGDRDDNEQFF. In DNA form, the CDR3 reads TGTGCCAGCAGCCAAGACCCCGGTGGGGACAGGGATGACAATGAGCAGTTCTTC. The complete variable domain, with remaining parts taken from reference TRBV14 and TRBJ2-1, reads EAGVTQFPSHSVIEKGQTVTLRCDPISGHDNLYWYRRVMGKEIKFLLHFVKESKQDESGMPNNRFLAERTGGTYSTLKVQPAELEDSGVYFCASSQDPGGDRDDNEQFFGPGTRLTVL.

This clonotype has only one observation. CDR3 in amino acids: CASSDPSGGEQYF. The CDR3 region has the DNA TGTGCCAGCAGTGATCCTAGCGGGGGCGAGCAGTACTTC. The rearrangement joins TRBV12-3 or TRBV12-4 to TRBJ2-7; the match to TRBD2 covers 10 bases. The CDR3 spans 13 residues. Germline trimming cut 5 bases from V and 6 bases from J; bases unmatched to any gene: 4.

This clonotype was picked up a small number of times. The rearrangement uses TRBV2 and TRBJ1-3; D gene uncertain. The V gene's germline CDR1 is SNHLY and CDR2 FYNNEI. There are 15 residues in the CDR3. With 0 bases removed from V and 2 bases from J, the gap between germline ends came to 8 bases. CDR3 sequence (DNA): TGTGCCAGCAGTGAAGCAGGGTTCCCTGGAAACACCATATATTTT. It translates to CASSEAGFPGNTIYF.

The chain uses TRBV4-1 and TRBJ2-7, with 10 bases identical to TRBD2. Germline trimming cut 0 bases from V and 3 bases from J; bases unmatched to any gene: 5. CDR1 MGHRA and CDR2 YSYEKL come from the germline V gene. This CDR3 has 16 residues. CDR3 protein: CASSQDLSGRVYEQYF. Written as DNA, the CDR3 is TGCGCCAGCAGCCAAGACCTGAGCGGGAGGGTCTACGAGCAGTACTTC.

This clonotype came up a few times. The rearrangement uses TRBV7-2 and TRBJ1-5, with D uncertain. Trimming cost V 6 bases and J 4 bases, with 19 bases left between them. Germline V CDR1 and CDR2: SGHTA, FQGNSA. The CDR3 runs 16 residues. CDR3 DNA: TGTGCCAGCAGAACAAGGGCCATGGGCTCTAATCAGCCCCAGCATTTT. Translation gives CASRTRAMGSNQPQHF.

The rearrangement links TRBV20-1 to TRBJ2-3, with 8 bases that match TRBD2. CDR3 length: 13 amino acids. Germline CDR1 DFQATT, CDR2 SNEGSKA (reference sequence). V gave up 4 bases and J gave up 8 bases; unmatched junction bases: 8. The CDR3 DNA is TGCAGTGCTACTGCGGGAGGACCAGGTACGCAGTATTTT. Its translation is CSATAGGPGTQYF.

This clonotype has a handful of counts. The chain joins TRBV24-1 to TRBJ2-5; possibly TRBD1 for D (5 bases). V dropped 5 bases and J dropped 1 base, with 13 bases sitting between them. Germline CDR1 reads KGHDR; CDR2 reads SFDVKD. There are 15 residues in the CDR3. CDR3 region: CATSVQVPVQETQYF. Here the CDR3 DNA reads TGTGCCACCAGTGTACAGGTACCCGTCCAAGAGACCCAGTACTTC.

This clonotype was counted ten times or more. The V and J genes are TRBV29-1 and TRBJ2-7; tentative D call: TRBD2 (5 bases). The CDR3 has 14 residues. The V gene's germline CDR1 is SQVTM and CDR2 ANQGSEA. The V end lost 5 bases, the J end lost 0 bases, and 14 bases lay between the germline ends. CDR3 region: CSVPLSGSSYEQYF. The CDR3 nucleotides are TGCAGCGTTCCTCTGTCTGGGAGCTCCTACGAGCAGTACTTC.

This chain joins TRBV5-6 and TRBJ2-1; possibly TRBD2 for D (5 bases). Germline lookup yields CDR1 SGHDT and CDR2 YYEEEE. With 4 bases removed from V and 0 bases from J, the gap between germline ends came to 20 bases. This CDR3 is built from 18 residues. This CDR3 is CASSVGRRLRISYNEQFF. The CDR3 nucleotides are TGTGCCAGCAGCGTCGGGCGGAGGCTTCGAATCTCCTACAATGAGCAGTTCTTC.

The rearrangement links TRBV20-1 to TRBJ2-5; TRBD2 is a possible D gene (6 bases). In germline, CDR1 is DFQATT, CDR2 SNEGSKA (reference sequence). V shed 2 bases and J shed 5 bases, with 15 bases lying between them. The CDR3 has 14 amino acids. The CDR3: CSARLGSFFETQYF. The CDR3, as DNA: TGCAGTGCTAGACTCGGGAGCTTCTTCGAGACCCAGTACTTC.